This T cell receptor (beta chain) derives from a study of cytomegalovirus exposure and HLA in healthy donors. Using immunoSEQ multiplex PCR, the repertoire was profiled, and TCRdb retains in-frame clones only, with some absent. The table includes approximately 200,000 clones, about 81% detected once. What was sequenced was PBMCs. This sequence originates from a woman aged 25 to 45 in good health and CMV-seronegative.

The CDR3 coding sequence is TGTGCCAGCAGTTACTCGAAGGGCAGGGGCTACGAGCAGTACTTC. Its translation: CASSYSKGRGYEQYF. J is TRBJ2-7 and V is TRBV6-6; a possible D gene is TRBD1 (6 bases). Looked up from germline, CDR1 is MNHNY and CDR2 is SVGAGI (reference sequence). The CDR3 runs 15 residues. Trimming left V 0 bases short and J 3 bases short, with 12 bases between.